The 30 T cell receptor beta chains reported below all come from one sample, sequenced in a study of post-analysis software for immune sequencing data. No antigens are known for them. Prepared libraries of TCR beta cDNA carried unique molecular identifiers. Using its own MiXCR run on the PCR reads, TCRdb lists one record per CDR3 protein. The sample shows roughly 180,000 distinct CDR3 sequences, approximately 28% of them seen only once. Study findings and constraints: Included in a set of roughly 5 TRBV segments more frequent in patients than controls were TRBV5-6, TRBV5-1 and TRBV20-1.

Sequencing was done on a sample of blood. These receptors all come from a girl under 18 with multiple sclerosis.

This clonotype was detected a few times. The CDR3 DNA follows: TGCGCCAGCAGCCAACAAACAGGACACACCGGGGAGCTGTTTTTT. It codes for CASSQQTGHTGELFF. This chain joins TRBV4-1 and TRBJ2-2; the D gene is possibly TRBD1 (5 bases). With 2 bases removed from V and 3 bases from J, the gap between germline ends came to 10 bases. The CDR3 has 15 residues. CDR1 is MGHRA and CDR2 is YSYEKL in the germline V gene.

This clonotype was seen a handful of times. The rearrangement uses TRBV2 and TRBJ2-1; 14 nucleotides align to TRBD2. Germline V gene data show CDR1 as SNHLY and CDR2 as FYNNEI. The CDR3 spans 15 residues. V was pared by 6 bases and J by 7 bases, with 5 bases of the junction left unmatched. The CDR3 sequence: CASRGTSGSWNEQFF. The CDR3 DNA is TGTGCCAGCAGAGGGACTAGCGGGAGCTGGAATGAGCAGTTCTTC.

Remarks on this clonotype: A much more abundant neighbour one base away suggests this may be a read error. V and J are TRBV4-1 and TRBJ2-3; 8 nucleotides align to TRBD1. CDR1 is MGHRA and CDR2 is YSYEKL in the germline V gene. This CDR3 is built from 20 residues. The trim removed 4 bases at V and 0 bases at J, leaving 18 bases unmatched. For the CDR3, the DNA is TGCGCCAGCAGCCGAGATCCAGGGACAGGCTATACCGCTAGCACAGATACGCAGTATTTT. Translated, it gives CASSRDPGTGYTASTDTQYF.

This clonotype was observed a handful of times. The chain uses TRBV20-1 and TRBJ2-3, with TRBD2 identical over 10 bases. With 1 base clipped from V and 1 base from J, the junction kept 2 bases outside the gene matches. The CDR3 runs 15 residues. In germline, CDR1 is DFQATT, CDR2 SNEGSKA (reference sequence). CDR3 coding DNA: TGCAGTGCTAGAGTCCTAGCGGGAGGCACAGATACGCAGTATTTT. This gives the protein CSARVLAGGTDTQYF.

V usage is TRBV5-1 and J usage is TRBJ2-3, with 7 bases identical to TRBD2. J gave up 2 bases and V 2 bases, and 5 bases lay outside the gene matches. Germline CDR1 SGHRS, CDR2 YFSETQ. This CDR3 region has 15 residues. CDR3 protein: CASSFYGGFTDTQYF. The CDR3 coding sequence is TGCGCCAGCAGCTTTTACGGGGGGTTCACAGATACGCAGTATTTT.

V and J are TRBV20-1 and TRBJ2-1; D ambiguous. Germline CDR1 reads DFQATT; CDR2 reads SNEGSKA (reference sequence). The CDR3 extends over 13 amino acids. Trimming took off 0 bases at V and 6 bases at J, with 9 bases between the two ends. The CDR3: CSARENSFNEQFF. The CDR3 bases are TGCAGTGCTAGAGAGAACTCATTCAATGAGCAGTTCTTC.

The chain recombines TRBV7-8 with TRBJ2-1, with D perhaps matching TRBD1 (5 bases). This CDR3 comprises 15 residues. Trimming took 1 base from V and 3 from J, leaving 10 bases between them. Per the germline V gene, CDR1 is SGHVS and CDR2 is FQNEAQ. In DNA form, the CDR3 reads TGTGCCAGCAGCTTAGATATAGGGGACTACAATGAGCAGTTCTTC. This codes for CASSLDIGDYNEQFF.

As concerns this clonotype: A read error is possible here, since a much larger clone lies one base away. Written as DNA, the CDR3 is TGCAGCGTTGGCCAGGGCTCCTACGAGCAGTACTTC. It encodes CSVGQGSYEQYF. The chain links TRBV29-1 to TRBJ2-7; a weak D match, TRBD1 (5 bases). The CDR3 covers 12 residues. Trimming stripped 4 bases from V and 0 bases from J, with 7 bases between. From germline, CDR1 is SQVTM and CDR2 ANQGSEA.

This clonotype has ten or more counts. The chain carries TRBV7-2 and TRBJ2-1, with 8 nucleotides matching TRBD2. The CDR3 is made up of 15 amino acids. V shed 1 base and J 9 bases; nucleotides not matched to a gene: 8. Germline lookup yields CDR1 SGHTA and CDR2 FQGNSA. CDR3 amino acids: CASSLDGTRSGEQFF. CDR3 DNA: TGTGCCAGCAGCTTAGATGGGACTAGATCTGGTGAGCAGTTCTTC. The complete variable domain, with remaining parts taken from reference TRBV7-2 and TRBJ2-1, reads GAGVSQSPSNKVTEKGKDVELRCDPISGHTALYWYRQSLGQGLEFLIYFQGNSAPDKSGLPSDRFSAERTGGSVSTLTIQRTQQEDSAVYLCASSLDGTRSGEQFFGPGTRLTVL.

The chain combines TRBV10-2 with TRBJ1-5; 9 bases line up with TRBD1. This CDR3 spans 15 amino acids. V lost 6 bases to trimming and J lost 2 bases; unmatched junction nucleotides: 5. In germline, CDR1 is WSHSY, CDR2 SAAADI. The CDR3 loop is CASRGTGIGNQPQHF. The CDR3 nucleotides read TGCGCCAGCAGGGGGACAGGGATCGGCAATCAGCCCCAGCATTTT.

This clonotype was recorded many times. The rearrangement links TRBV10-3 to TRBJ2-1, with D possibly being TRBD2 (6 bases). V lost 6 bases to trimming and J lost 2 bases, with 20 bases between them. CDR1 and CDR2 from the germline V gene are ENHRY and SYGVKD. The CDR3 loop spans 17 amino acids. In nucleotides, the CDR3 is TGTGCCATCAGGGGGGGTGGACCAGTCTTCACCTACAATGAGCAGTTCTTC. Protein sequence: CAIRGGGPVFTYNEQFF.

This clonotype was found many times. The chain is built from TRBV7-3 and TRBJ2-1; TRBD1 aligns across 7 bases. V trimming: 5 bases; J trimming: 7 bases; junction bases outside the gene matches: 5. The CDR3 sequence is 13 residues long. The germline V gene encodes CDR1 SGHTA and CDR2 FQGTGA. CDR3 DNA: TGTGCCAGCAGCCCGGACAGGCGGAATGAGCAGTTCTTC. Translating gives CASSPDRRNEQFF.

This clonotype was recorded only once. With a much larger clone just one base away, this may be a read error. This chain joins TRBV12-3 or TRBV12-4 and TRBJ2-4, with a possible D match to TRBD2 (5 bases). CDR3 length equals 15 residues. As DNA, the CDR3 is TGTGTCAGCCGCAACGGGGAGATCGGCAAAAACATTCAGTACTTC. Protein sequence: CVSRNGEIGKNIQYF.

The table lists this clonotype with many counts. This chain connects TRBV10-3 to TRBJ2-5, with a tentative D call TRBD1 (6 bases). Germline V gene data show CDR1 as ENHRY and CDR2 as SYGVKD. The length of the CDR3 is 14 residues. Trimming left V 4 bases short and J 5 bases short, with 14 bases between. The CDR3 loop is CAISAGVWDETQYF. The CDR3 DNA reads as TGTGCCATCAGTGCAGGGGTCTGGGACGAGACCCAGTACTTC.

Details on this clonotype: A clone one base away is much larger, so this may be a read error. The chain employs TRBV12-3 or TRBV12-4 and TRBJ2-5; possibly TRBD2 for D (6 bases). The assigned J gene may be wrong: the sequence end matches TRBJ2-7 better. The length of the CDR3 is 15 residues. The CDR3 region has the DNA TGTGCCGGCAGAACCGGGACTTCGCATCTCTACGAGCAGTACTTC. Translated, it gives CAGRTGTSHLYEQYF.

The CDR3 DNA reads TGTGCCAGCAGCTTAGAGGTAGGGGAGAGGTCCTACGAGCAGTACTTC. The encoded protein is CASSLEVGERSYEQYF. The chain joins TRBV7-9 to TRBJ2-7, with D perhaps TRBD1 or TRBD2 (5 bases each). Germline V CDR1 and CDR2: SEHNR, FQNEAQ (reference sequence). The ends were cut back, 1 base at V and 1 base at J, with 14 bases in the middle. CDR3 size: 16 residues.

This clonotype was seen ten or more times. The genes are TRBV6-5 and TRBJ1-2, with TRBD1 matching over 7 bases. Unmatched junction bases numbered 6, after V lost 8 bases and J lost 0 bases. The germline V gene encodes CDR1 MNHEY and CDR2 SVGAGI. This CDR3 has 14 amino acids. CDR3 nucleotide sequence: TGTGCCAGCTGCAGACAGGGTTCTAACTATGGCTACACCTTC. Translated, it gives CASCRQGSNYGYTF.

This clonotype was detected only once. This chain joins TRBV3-1 and TRBJ2-3; D may match TRBD1 or TRBD2 (6 bases each). The CDR3 length is 13 residues. Trimming removed 7 bases from V and 6 bases from J, with 14 bases in between. The germline V gene has CDR1 LGHDT and CDR2 YNNKEL (reference sequence). The CDR3 protein is CASNRGRSDTQYF. As DNA, the CDR3 is TGTGCCAGCAACCGGGGGCGGTCGGATACGCAGTATTTT.

To note about this clonotype: This could be a read error, since a much larger clone is one nucleotide away. The conserved closing phenylalanine or tryptophan is absent in this CDR3, likely reflecting a read error. The chain is built from TRBV6-1 and TRBJ2-7; no firm D call. Germline V gives CDR1 MNHNS, CDR2 SASEGT. This CDR3 spans 16 amino acids. Trimming cost V 3 bases and J 0 bases, with 15 bases left between them. CDR3 sequence: CASSDLGGLSSYEQYL. The CDR3 nucleotides are TGTGCCAGCAGTGACCTAGGCGGATTGAGCTCCTACGAGCAGTACCTC.

Worth noting for this clonotype: Just one base apart from a much larger clone, this may be a read error. This chain links TRBV12-3 or TRBV12-4 with TRBJ2-7; D is ambiguous. Near its end, the DNA agrees better with TRBJ2-5, so the J call may be wrong. The CDR3 runs 14 residues. CDR3 DNA: TGTGCCGGCAGCCGGTTTGGTGGGTTGGAGACCCAGTACTTC. Translation: CAGSRFGGLETQYF.

There are a few counts of this clonotype. One junction end disagrees with the germline gene, perhaps due to a read error. The gene calls are TRBV7-2 and TRBJ2-1, with D unresolved. The germline CDR1 and CDR2 sequences are SGHTA and FQGNSA. The CDR3 runs to 11 residues. The CDR3 sequence: CASTQENEPFF. The CDR3 DNA reads as TGTGCCTCGACCCAGGAGAATGAGCCGTTCTTC.

This clonotype has more than one count but fewer than ten. V gene TRBV27 combines with J gene TRBJ2-7; D possibly corresponds to TRBD1 (7 bases). In germline, CDR1 is MNHEY, CDR2 SMNVEV (reference sequence). Trimming stripped 5 bases from V and 2 bases from J, with 16 bases between. The CDR3 loop spans 15 amino acids. The CDR3 here is CASSPDRAGPYEQYF. CDR3 DNA: TGTGCCAGCAGTCCCGACAGGGCGGGGCCCTACGAGCAGTACTTC.

There are a few counts of this clonotype. V gene TRBV6-1 combines with J gene TRBJ1-2, with 7 nucleotides matching TRBD1. The CDR3 extends over 14 amino acids. Per the germline V gene, CDR1 is MNHNS and CDR2 is SASEGT. V was clipped by 6 bases and J by 4 bases; unmatched bases: 8. The CDR3 DNA is TGTGCCAGCAGAACCCAGGGGGTCCTCTATGGCTACACCTTC. This sequence encodes CASRTQGVLYGYTF.

This clonotype occurred many times. In DNA, the CDR3 is TGTGCCACCAGCAGAGGCCTCGACGGGGCGCAGACCCAGTACTTC. Amino acids: CATSRGLDGAQTQYF. The chain employs TRBV15 and TRBJ2-5; D possibly matches TRBD1 or TRBD2 (5 bases each). The germline CDR1 and CDR2 sequences are LNHNV and YYDKDF (reference sequence). V lost 1 base and J lost 6, with 15 bases in between. The CDR3 sequence is 15 residues long. The full variable domain, in which reference TRBV15 and TRBJ2-5 provide the parts outside the CDR3, is DAMVIQNPRYQVTQFGKPVTLSCSQTLNHNVMYWYQQKSSQAPKLLFHYYDKDFNNEADTPDNFQSRRPNTSFCFLDIRSPGLGDTAMYLCATSRGLDGAQTQYFGPGTRLLVL.

Concerning this clonotype itself: The junction and the germline gene differ at one end; a read error may be behind it. This chain's CDR3 is CASSLSLAGEVEQFF. The CDR3 DNA follows: TGTGCTAGCAGCCTCTCACTAGCGGGAGAGGTGGAGCAGTTCTTC. J is TRBJ2-1 and V is TRBV7-7, with TRBD2 matching 11 bases. In germline, CDR1 is SSHAT, CDR2 FNYEAQ (reference sequence). This CDR3 spans 15 amino acids.

This clonotype was found many times. The rearrangement links TRBV12-3 or TRBV12-4 to TRBJ2-7; D gene unclear. Between the trimmed V and J ends, which lost 3 bases and 0 bases, there was a span of 6 bases. CDR3 length: 13 amino acids. CDR3 amino acids: CASSFAPSYEQYF. The DNA for the CDR3 is TGTGCCAGCAGTTTTGCCCCCTCCTACGAGCAGTACTTC.

This clonotype was observed at least ten times. The chain uses TRBV11-2 and TRBJ2-7, with TRBD2 as a possible D gene (6 bases). The ends were cut back, 7 bases at V and 1 base at J, with 14 bases in the middle. The CDR3 has 14 amino acids. Germline V gene sequence: CDR1 SGHAT, CDR2 FQNNGV. CDR3 DNA sequence: TGTGCCAGCAAATCCTCTCGGGGGTCCTACGAGCAGTACTTC. Protein: CASKSSRGSYEQYF.

This clonotype was seen many times. CDR3 sequence: CASSVDAGWRGGYTF. The CDR3 nucleotides read TGTGCCAGCAGCGTAGATGCAGGGTGGAGAGGAGGCTACACCTTC. This rearrangement joins TRBV9 to TRBJ1-2; possible D gene TRBD1, 5 bases. With 0 bases removed from V and 8 bases from J, the gap between germline ends came to 17 bases. Germline CDR1 reads SGDLS; CDR2 reads YYNGEE. There are 15 residues in the CDR3.

In the case of this clonotype: This may come from a read error, since a much larger clone is one base off. The rearrangement uses TRBV11-1 and TRBJ2-7; tentatively, D is TRBD1 or TRBD2 (5 bases each). Trimming shortened V by 4 bases and J by 3 bases, and 16 bases separated the two germline ends. In germline, CDR1 is SGHAT, CDR2 FQDESV (reference sequence). The CDR3 length is 15 residues. The CDR3 region has the DNA TGTGCCAGCAGCTCCCGGGGCTACCCTTTCTACGAGCAGTACTTC. This sequence encodes CASSSRGYPFYEQYF.

The J gene is TRBJ2-7, the V gene TRBV20-1, with TRBD2 as a possible D gene (6 bases). V was pared by 0 bases and J by 2 bases, with 14 bases between. The CDR3 consists of 15 residues. The germline V gene has CDR1 DFQATT and CDR2 SNEGSKA (reference sequence). The CDR3 loop reads CSARDRGLPPYEQYF. The CDR3 DNA follows: TGCAGTGCTAGAGATAGAGGACTACCACCCTACGAGCAGTACTTC.